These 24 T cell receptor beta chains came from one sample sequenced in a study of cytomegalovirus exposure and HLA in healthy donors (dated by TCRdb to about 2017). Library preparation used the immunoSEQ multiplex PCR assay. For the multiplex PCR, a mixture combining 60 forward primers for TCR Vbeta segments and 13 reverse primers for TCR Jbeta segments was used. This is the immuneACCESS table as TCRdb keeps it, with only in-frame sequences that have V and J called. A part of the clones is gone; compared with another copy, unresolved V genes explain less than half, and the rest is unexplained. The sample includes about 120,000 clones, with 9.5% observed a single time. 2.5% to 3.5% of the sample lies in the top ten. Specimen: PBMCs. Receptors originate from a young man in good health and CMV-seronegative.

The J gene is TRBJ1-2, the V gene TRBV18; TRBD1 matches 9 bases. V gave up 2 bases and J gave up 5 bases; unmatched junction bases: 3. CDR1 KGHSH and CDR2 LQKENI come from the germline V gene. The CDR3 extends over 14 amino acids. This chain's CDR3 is CASSPADRGYGYTF. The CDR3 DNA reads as TGTGCCAGCTCACCAGCCGACAGGGGGTATGGCTACACCTTC.

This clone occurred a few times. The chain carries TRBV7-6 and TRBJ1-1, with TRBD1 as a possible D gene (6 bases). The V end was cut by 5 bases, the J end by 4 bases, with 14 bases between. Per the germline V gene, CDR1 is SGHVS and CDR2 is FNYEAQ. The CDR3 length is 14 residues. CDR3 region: CASSLSGVGTEAFF. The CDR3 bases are TGTGCCAGCAGCCTATCAGGGGTTGGCACTGAAGCTTTCTTT.

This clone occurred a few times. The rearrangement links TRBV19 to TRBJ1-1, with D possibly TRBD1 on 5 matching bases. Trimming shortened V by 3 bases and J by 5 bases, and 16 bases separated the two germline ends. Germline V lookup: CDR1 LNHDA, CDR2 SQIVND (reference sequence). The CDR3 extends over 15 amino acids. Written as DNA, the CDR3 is TGTGCCAGTAGTATCTCTGGGGCCGGAAGGACTGAAGCTTTCTTT. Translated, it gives CASSISGAGRTEAFF.

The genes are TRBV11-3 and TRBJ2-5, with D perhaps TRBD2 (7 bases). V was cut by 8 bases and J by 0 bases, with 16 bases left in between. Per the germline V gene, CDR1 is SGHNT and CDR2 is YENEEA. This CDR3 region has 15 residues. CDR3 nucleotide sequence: TGTGCCAGCTCGGGGGGCGGAGGGAACCAAGAGACCCAGTACTTC. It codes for CASSGGGGNQETQYF.

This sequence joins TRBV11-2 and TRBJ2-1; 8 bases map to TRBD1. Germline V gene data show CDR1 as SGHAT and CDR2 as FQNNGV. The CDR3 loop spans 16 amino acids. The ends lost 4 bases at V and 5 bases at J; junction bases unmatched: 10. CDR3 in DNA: TGTGCCAGCAGCTCCAACCGGGACAGGCCCAACAATGAGCAGTTCTTC. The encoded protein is CASSSNRDRPNNEQFF.

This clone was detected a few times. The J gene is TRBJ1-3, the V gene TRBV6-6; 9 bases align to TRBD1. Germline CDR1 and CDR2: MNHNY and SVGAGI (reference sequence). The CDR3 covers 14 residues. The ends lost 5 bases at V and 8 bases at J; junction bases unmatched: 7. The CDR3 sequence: CASSLGQGGDTIYF. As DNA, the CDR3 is TGTGCCAGCAGTCTGGGACAGGGTGGGGACACCATATATTTT.

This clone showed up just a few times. In DNA, the CDR3 is TGTGCCAGCAGCTTAGATCTGGGGGGGAGGAATGAGCAGTTCTTC. Protein sequence: CASSLDLGGRNEQFF. This rearrangement joins TRBV11-2 to TRBJ2-1, with TRBD2 matching over 7 bases. CDR3 length equals 15 residues. Germline V gene sequence: CDR1 SGHAT, CDR2 FQNNGV. The J segment lost 7 bases and the V segment lost 0 bases, leaving 6 bases of the junction unmatched.

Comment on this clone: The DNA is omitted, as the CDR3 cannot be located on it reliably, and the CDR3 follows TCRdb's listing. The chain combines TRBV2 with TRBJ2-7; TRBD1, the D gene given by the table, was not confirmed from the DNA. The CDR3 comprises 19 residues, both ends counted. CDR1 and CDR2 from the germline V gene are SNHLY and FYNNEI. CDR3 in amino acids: CASSSSTGATMRGIYEQYF.

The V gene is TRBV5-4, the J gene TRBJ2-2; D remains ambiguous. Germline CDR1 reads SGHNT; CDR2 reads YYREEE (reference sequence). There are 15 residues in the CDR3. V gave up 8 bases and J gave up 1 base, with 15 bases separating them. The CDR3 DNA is TGTGCCAGTAGCCCTCTACAGCAGAACACCGGGGAGCTGTTTTTT. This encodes CASSPLQQNTGELFF.

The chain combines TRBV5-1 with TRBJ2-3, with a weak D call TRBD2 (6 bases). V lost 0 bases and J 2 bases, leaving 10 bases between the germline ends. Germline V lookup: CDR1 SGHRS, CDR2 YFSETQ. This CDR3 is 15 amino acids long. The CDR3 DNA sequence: TGCGCCAGCAGCTTGGAGCGGGCAGACACAGATACGCAGTATTTT. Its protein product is CASSLERADTDTQYF.

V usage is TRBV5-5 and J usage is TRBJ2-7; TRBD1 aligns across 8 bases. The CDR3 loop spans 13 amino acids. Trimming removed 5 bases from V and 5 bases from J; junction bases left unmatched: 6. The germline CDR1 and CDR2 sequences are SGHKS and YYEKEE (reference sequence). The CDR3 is CASRGTGIHEQYF. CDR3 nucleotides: TGTGCCAGCAGAGGGACAGGCATCCACGAGCAGTACTTC.

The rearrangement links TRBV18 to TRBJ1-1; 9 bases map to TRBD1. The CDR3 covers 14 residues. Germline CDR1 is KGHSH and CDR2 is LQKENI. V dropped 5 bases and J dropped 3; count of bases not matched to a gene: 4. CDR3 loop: CASSVQGADTEAFF. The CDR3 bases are TGTGCCAGCTCAGTACAGGGGGCCGACACTGAAGCTTTCTTT.

The CDR3 coding sequence is TGTGCCAGCAGTGAAGCCTACACCGGGGAGCTGTTTTTT. As protein: CASSEAYTGELFF. The chain combines TRBV6-1 with TRBJ2-2, with D uncertain. Trimming removed 0 bases at V and 3 bases at J, with 2 bases between. Germline V gene data show CDR1 as MNHNS and CDR2 as SASEGT. The CDR3 totals 13 residues.

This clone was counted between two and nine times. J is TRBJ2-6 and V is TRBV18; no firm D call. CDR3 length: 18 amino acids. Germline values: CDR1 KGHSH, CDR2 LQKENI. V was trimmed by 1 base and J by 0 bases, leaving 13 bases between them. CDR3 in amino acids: CASSPRLAPSSGANVLTF. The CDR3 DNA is TGTGCCAGCTCACCACGTTTAGCACCTTCCTCTGGGGCCAACGTCCTGACTTTC.

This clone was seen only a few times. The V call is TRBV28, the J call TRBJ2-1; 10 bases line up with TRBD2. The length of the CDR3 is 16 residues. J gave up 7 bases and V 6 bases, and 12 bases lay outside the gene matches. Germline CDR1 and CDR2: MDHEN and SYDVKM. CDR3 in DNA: TGTGCCAGCAGCTTCGGACTAGCGGCCTCGAGGAATGAGCAGTTCTTC. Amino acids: CASSFGLAASRNEQFF.

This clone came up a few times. CDR3 loop: CASRQINEKLFF. Here the CDR3 DNA reads TGTGCCAGCAGACAGATTAATGAAAAACTGTTTTTT. V gene TRBV2 combines with J gene TRBJ1-4; unclear D gene. Germline V CDR1 and CDR2: SNHLY, FYNNEI. This CDR3 region has 12 residues. Trimming left V 6 bases short and J 4 bases short, with 6 bases between.

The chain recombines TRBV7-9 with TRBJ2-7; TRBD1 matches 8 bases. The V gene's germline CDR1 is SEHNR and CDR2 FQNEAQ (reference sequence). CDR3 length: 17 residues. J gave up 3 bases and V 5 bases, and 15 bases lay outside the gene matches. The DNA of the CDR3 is TGTGCCAGCAGCCCTGGGACAGGAGGAATTTACGACTACGAGCAGTACTTC. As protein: CASSPGTGGIYDYEQYF.

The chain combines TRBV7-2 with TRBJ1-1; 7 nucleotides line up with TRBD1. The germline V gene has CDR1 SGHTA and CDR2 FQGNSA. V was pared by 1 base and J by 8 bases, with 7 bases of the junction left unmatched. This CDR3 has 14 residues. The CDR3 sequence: CASSLGTGGREAFF. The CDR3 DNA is TGTGCCAGCAGCTTAGGGACAGGCGGTCGAGAAGCTTTCTTT. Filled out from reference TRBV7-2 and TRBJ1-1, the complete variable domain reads GAGVSQSPSNKVTEKGKDVELRCDPISGHTALYWYRQSLGQGLEFLIYFQGNSAPDKSGLPSDRFSAERTGGSVSTLTIQRTQQEDSAVYLCASSLGTGGREAFFGQGTRLTVV.

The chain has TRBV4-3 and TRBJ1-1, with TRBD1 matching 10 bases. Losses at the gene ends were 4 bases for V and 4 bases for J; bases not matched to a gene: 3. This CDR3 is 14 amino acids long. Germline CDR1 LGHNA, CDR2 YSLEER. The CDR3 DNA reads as TGCGCCAGCAGCCTAGGACAGGGGGGCACTGAAGCTTTCTTT. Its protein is CASSLGQGGTEAFF.

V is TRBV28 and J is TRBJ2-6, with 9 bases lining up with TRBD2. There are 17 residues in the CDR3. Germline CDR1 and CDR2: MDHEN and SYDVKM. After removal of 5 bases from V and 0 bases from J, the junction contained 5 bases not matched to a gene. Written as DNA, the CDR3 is TGTGCCAGCAGTGGACTAGCGCATTCCTCTGGGGCCAACGTCCTGACTTTC. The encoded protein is CASSGLAHSSGANVLTF. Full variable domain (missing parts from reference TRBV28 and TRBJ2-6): DVKVTQSSRYLVKRTGEKVFLECVQDMDHENMFWYRQDPGLGLRLIYFSYDVKMKEKGDIPEGYSVSREKKERFSLILESASTNQTSMYLCASSGLAHSSGANVLTFGAGSRLTVL.

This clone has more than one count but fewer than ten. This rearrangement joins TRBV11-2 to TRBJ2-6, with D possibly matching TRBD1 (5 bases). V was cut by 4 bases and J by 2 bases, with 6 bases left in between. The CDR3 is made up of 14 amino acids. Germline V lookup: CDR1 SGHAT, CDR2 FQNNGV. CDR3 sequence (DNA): TGTGCCAGCAGCTCGACAGCTGGGGCCAACGTCCTGACTTTC. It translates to CASSSTAGANVLTF.

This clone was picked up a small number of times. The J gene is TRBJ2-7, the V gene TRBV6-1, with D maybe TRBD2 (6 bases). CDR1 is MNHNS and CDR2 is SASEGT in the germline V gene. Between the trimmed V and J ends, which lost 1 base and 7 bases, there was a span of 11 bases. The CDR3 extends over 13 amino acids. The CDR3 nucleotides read TGTGCCAGCAGTGAAGTGGAGGGCACGGAGCAGTACTTC. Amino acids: CASSEVEGTEQYF.

The CDR3 bases are TGCGCCAGCAGCCCCGGGACAACAAATCAGCCCCAGCATTTT. It specifies CASSPGTTNQPQHF. The V call is TRBV5-1, the J call TRBJ1-5; a possible D gene is TRBD1 (6 bases). Trimming left V 4 bases short and J 4 bases short, with 12 bases between. Germline values: CDR1 SGHRS, CDR2 YFSETQ. The CDR3 runs to 14 residues.

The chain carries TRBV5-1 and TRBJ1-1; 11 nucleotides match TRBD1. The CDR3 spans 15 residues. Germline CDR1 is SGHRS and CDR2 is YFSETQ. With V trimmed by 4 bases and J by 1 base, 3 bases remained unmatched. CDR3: CASSAGQGANTEAFF. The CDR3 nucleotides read TGCGCCAGCAGCGCAGGACAGGGGGCGAACACTGAAGCTTTCTTT.